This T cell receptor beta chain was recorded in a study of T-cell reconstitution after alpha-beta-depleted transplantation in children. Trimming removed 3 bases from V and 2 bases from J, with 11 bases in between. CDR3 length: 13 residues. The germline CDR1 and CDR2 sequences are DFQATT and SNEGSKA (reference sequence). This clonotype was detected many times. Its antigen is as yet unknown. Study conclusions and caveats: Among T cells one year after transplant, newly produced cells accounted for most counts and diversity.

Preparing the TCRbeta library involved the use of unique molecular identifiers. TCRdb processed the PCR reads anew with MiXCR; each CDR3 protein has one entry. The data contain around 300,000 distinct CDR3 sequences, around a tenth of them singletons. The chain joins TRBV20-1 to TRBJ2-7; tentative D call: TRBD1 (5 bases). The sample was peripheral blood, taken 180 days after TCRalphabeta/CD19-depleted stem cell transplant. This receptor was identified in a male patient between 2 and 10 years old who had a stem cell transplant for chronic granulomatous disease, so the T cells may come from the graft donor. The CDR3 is CSARTASTYEQYF. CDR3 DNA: TGCAGTGCTAGGACAGCAAGCACCTACGAGCAGTACTTC.